This record concerns one TCR beta chain sequence. The antigen is not known. Different DNA sequences within this sample yield the same CDR3. The source of the sample is a study of shared clonotypes between healthy human individuals. Notes on the study in general: Relative to memory subsets, naive subsets generally showed larger estimated richness.

V lost 7 bases and J 0 bases, leaving 6 bases between the germline ends. Germline-derived CDR1 and CDR2 are SGDLS and YYNGEE. The CDR3 totals 12 residues. DNA at around 200 ng, 30,000 or so T cell genomes, went into sorted-subset replicate PCRs. Under the authors' procedure: Filtering differed because ImmunoSEQ produced junction-only sequences that carried no quality scores. Generated by immunoSEQ multiplex PCR, the TCRdb table keeps only in-frame clones and is missing some. V, J and clone size reflect that table, while D and trimming were determined from the DNA. This sample has 1 million to 1.2 million clones, with about 72% found just once.

J is TRBJ2-3 and V is TRBV9; D may be TRBD2 (5 bases). Sequencing used memory CD4+ T cells from PBMCs. The subset was: CD45RA-negative fraction. The receptor was isolated from a young man in good health. Some clones in this sample may be carry-over from other donors' samples. CDR3 bases: TGTGCCAGCCGCGGGAGCACAGATACGCAGTATTTT. Residues: CASRGSTDTQYF.